This T cell receptor (beta chain) was sequenced during a study of T cell changes during pregnancy in multiple sclerosis (dated by TCRdb to between 2018 and 2021). Study-level background: Changes in the T cell repertoire over the course of pregnancy were examined in this study in women with multiple sclerosis.

In regard to this clone: The clone's antigen remains unknown. No much larger clone is present one base from it, and per-base qualities are unavailable.

CDR1 LNHDA and CDR2 SQIVND are derived from the germline V gene (reference sequence). Trimming costs V 8 bases and J 2 bases, and their ends lie 10 bases apart. The CDR3 contains 13 residues, cysteine and phenylalanine counted. Only CDR3 DNA remains: 39 bases, in frame from the first base. The library was obtained by the immunoSEQ multiplex PCR assay. Here the immuneACCESS table is served through TCRdb, limited to in-frame sequences with V and J called. Missing clones are a known gap in these copies; in checked studies unresolved V genes cover under half, and the rest lacks a known reason. The sample yields 100,000 or so clones; more than 85% were counted once. The biggest ten clones account for around 3.1% of the sample.

This chain joins TRBV19 to TRBJ2-1; the D gene is unclear. The sequenced sample was peripheral blood, obtained in the second trimester of pregnancy. This clonotype was obtained from a female donor with multiple sclerosis, enrolled in a pregnancy study. The DNA is as follows: TGTGCCAGTCGACACCCTACCTACAATGAGCAGTTCTTC. Its translation reads: CASRHPTYNEQFF.